The 25 T cell receptor beta chains below were found in one sample sequenced in a study of T cell repertoires in ileal Crohn's disease. Using immunoSEQ multiplex PCR, the repertoire was profiled, and TCRdb retains in-frame clones only, with some absent. This sample has approximately 12,000 clones, with over 60% found just once. The specimen sequenced was ileal tissue. The receptor set was obtained from an adult with Crohn's disease.

The chain has TRBV7-9 and TRBJ2-7; tentatively, D is TRBD2 (5 bases). The V gene's germline CDR1 is SEHNR and CDR2 FQNEAQ (reference sequence). This CDR3 has 16 residues. The germline V and J ends were trimmed by 5 bases and 0 bases, with 17 bases remaining between them. CDR3 in amino acids: CASSPGIPGSSYEQYF. In DNA form, the CDR3 reads TGTGCCAGCAGCCCGGGTATTCCGGGGAGCTCCTACGAGCAGTACTTC.

A few counts support this clone. The gene calls are TRBV11-2 and TRBJ1-4; D is ambiguous. The CDR3 has 14 amino acids. With 5 bases removed from V and 4 bases from J, the gap between germline ends came to 11 bases. Germline-derived CDR1 and CDR2 are SGHAT and FQNNGV. The CDR3 DNA follows: TGTGCCAGCAGCGCCGGGATAAATAATGAAAAACTGTTTTTT. Protein: CASSAGINNEKLFF.

The genes are TRBV29-1 and TRBJ2-1; D ambiguous. The germline gives CDR1 SQVTM, CDR2 ANQGSEA. V lost 0 bases to trimming and J lost 4 bases, with 10 bases between them. There are 14 residues in the CDR3. CDR3 nucleotide sequence: TGCAGCGTTGAAGACAGTGGGCAATACAATGAGCAGTTCTTC. Protein: CSVEDSGQYNEQFF.

This clone came up once. The V gene is TRBV6-5, the J gene TRBJ2-7; the D gene is possibly TRBD1 (5 bases). There are 11 residues in the CDR3. V lost 7 bases and J lost 3, with 7 bases in between. Per the germline V gene, CDR1 is MNHEY and CDR2 is SVGAGI. CDR3 loop: CASMTDYEQYF. CDR3 nucleotide sequence: TGTGCCAGCATGACAGACTACGAGCAGTACTTC.

The chain employs TRBV5-1 and TRBJ1-6, with TRBD1 identical over 10 bases. With 2 bases clipped from V and 5 bases from J, the junction kept 4 bases outside the gene matches. CDR1 and CDR2 from the germline V gene are SGHRS and YFSETQ. This CDR3 is built from 16 residues. CDR3 nucleotide sequence: TGCGCCAGCAGCTTAAGTGGACAGGGGGATAATTCACCCCTCCACTTT. Amino acids: CASSLSGQGDNSPLHF.

The chain has TRBV30 and TRBJ1-1; 8 bases line up with TRBD1. Germline V lookup: CDR1 GTSNPN, CDR2 SVGIG (reference sequence). The CDR3 runs 12 residues. CDR3 coding DNA: TGTGCTCTGGACAGGGCGAACACTGAAGCTTTCTTT. Residues: CALDRANTEAFF.

Here the CDR3 DNA reads TGTGCCAGCAGCATCGGACAGGGGTTGTACGAGCAGTACTTC. The encoded protein is CASSIGQGLYEQYF. The genes are TRBV7-6 and TRBJ2-7; 9 bases are a match to TRBD1. CDR3 length equals 14 residues. Germline V gene lookup returns CDR1 SGHVS and CDR2 FNYEAQ. V gave up 5 bases and J gave up 4 bases; unmatched junction bases: 6.

The rearrangement links TRBV6-5 to TRBJ1-1, with D maybe TRBD1 (6 bases). V lost 6 bases to trimming and J lost 0 bases, with 11 bases between them. The CDR3 contains 14 residues. The germline CDR1 and CDR2 sequences are MNHEY and SVGAGI. The CDR3 protein is CASSLRDMNTEAFF. CDR3 in DNA: TGTGCCAGCAGCCTCAGGGACATGAACACTGAAGCTTTCTTT.

The chain carries TRBV27 and TRBJ2-5; 9 nucleotides match TRBD2. CDR1 and CDR2 (germline): MNHEY, SMNVEV (reference sequence). CDR3 size: 15 residues. The V segment lost 5 bases and the J segment 7 bases; nucleotides outside the gene matches: 11. CDR3 sequence: CASSPTGGGEGTQYF. The CDR3 region has the DNA TGTGCCAGCAGTCCAACCGGCGGGGGGGAAGGGACCCAGTACTTC.

This sequence joins TRBV29-1 and TRBJ2-2; D may be TRBD2 (6 bases). Germline V lookup: CDR1 SQVTM, CDR2 ANQGSEA. V was cut by 7 bases and J by 6 bases, with 9 bases left in between. The CDR3 sequence is 11 residues long. The chain's CDR3 is CSAGEAGELFF. The DNA for the CDR3 is TGCAGCGCTGGGGAGGCCGGGGAGCTGTTTTTT.

This sequence joins TRBV19 and TRBJ1-2; a weak D match, TRBD1 (5 bases). Trimming removed 2 bases at V and 6 bases at J, with 10 bases between. This CDR3 region has 13 residues. Germline lookup yields CDR1 LNHDA and CDR2 SQIVND (reference sequence). The chain's CDR3 is CASSIYMDNGYTF. CDR3 DNA sequence: TGTGCCAGTAGTATATACATGGACAATGGCTACACCTTC.

The chain uses TRBV4-1 and TRBJ2-5; 9 nucleotides agree with TRBD2. The J call may be in error: the DNA end matches TRBJ2-7 better. The length of the CDR3 is 16 residues. Germline assignment: CDR1 MGHRA and CDR2 YSYEKL. The CDR3 sequence is CASSQGASGAQYEQYF. In DNA form, the CDR3 reads TGCGCCAGCAGCCAAGGTGCTAGCGGGGCCCAATACGAGCAGTACTTC.

This rearrangement joins TRBV19 to TRBJ2-5, with 7 bases fitting TRBD2. V was clipped by 8 bases and J by 2 bases; unmatched bases: 8. Germline CDR1 LNHDA, CDR2 SQIVND (reference sequence). The CDR3 is 14 amino acids. The CDR3 loop is CASGGVSAQETQYF. The CDR3 region has the DNA TGTGCCAGTGGGGGGGTCTCAGCGCAAGAGACCCAGTACTTC.

This clone occurred a few times. The rearrangement links TRBV10-3 to TRBJ2-5; D is unresolved. This CDR3 has 13 residues. Germline V CDR1 and CDR2: ENHRY, SYGVKD. The V end lost 2 bases, the J end lost 9 bases, and 13 bases lay between the germline ends. DNA of the CDR3: TGTGCCATCAGTGAGGAAGGCCGGGTGGCCCAGTACTTC. This encodes CAISEEGRVAQYF.

As DNA, the CDR3 is TGTGCCATCAAGCAGGGATTAGAGAGCAATCAGCCCCAGCATTTT. Amino acid sequence: CAIKQGLESNQPQHF. The rearrangement links TRBV10-3 to TRBJ1-5; D is perhaps TRBD1 (5 bases). Germline V lookup: CDR1 ENHRY, CDR2 SYGVKD. There are 15 residues in the CDR3. Trimming shortened V by 7 bases and J by 1 base, and 14 bases separated the two germline ends.

Here the CDR3 reads CAAYTRTGRSTDTQYF. CDR3 in DNA: TGTGCCGCGTACACTAGGACAGGGAGGAGTACAGATACGCAGTATTTT. The chain joins TRBV5-4 to TRBJ2-3, with TRBD1 matching 8 bases. Germline V gene sequence: CDR1 SGHNT, CDR2 YYREEE (reference sequence). V gave up 10 bases and J gave up 3 bases; unmatched junction bases: 16. The CDR3 runs 16 residues.

This clone showed up just a few times. The chain couples TRBV9 to TRBJ2-7; TRBD1 agrees at 7 bases. The CDR3 totals 14 residues. After removal of 3 bases from V and 3 bases from J, the junction contained 6 bases not matched to a gene. The germline V gene encodes CDR1 SGDLS and CDR2 YYNGEE. DNA of the CDR3: TGTGCCAGCAGCGCTGGGACAGAATACTACGAGCAGTACTTC. This encodes CASSAGTEYYEQYF.

The gene calls are TRBV4-1 and TRBJ2-7; 7 bases map to TRBD2. Unmatched junction bases numbered 11, after V lost 0 bases and J lost 9 bases. The CDR3 loop spans 15 amino acids. Looked up from germline, CDR1 is MGHRA and CDR2 is YSYEKL. The CDR3 here is CASSQDGGLSTRQYF. CDR3 nucleotide sequence: TGCGCCAGCAGCCAAGACGGGGGGTTAAGTACGAGGCAGTACTTC.

This clone occurred once. The chain carries TRBV10-3 and TRBJ2-1, with 16 nucleotides matching TRBD2. The CDR3 contains 19 residues. Per the germline V gene, CDR1 is ENHRY and CDR2 is SYGVKD. Germline trimming cut 8 bases from V and 5 bases from J; bases unmatched to any gene: 15. CDR3 loop: CAIGAQGTSGGVLNNEQFF. The CDR3 DNA follows: TGTGCCATCGGAGCCCAAGGGACTAGCGGGGGGGTACTAAACAATGAGCAGTTCTTC.

The J gene is TRBJ2-5, the V gene TRBV5-6; D is possibly TRBD1 (6 bases). V was clipped by 1 base and J by 7 bases, with 11 bases between them. CDR3 length: 13 residues. Germline loops: CDR1 SGHDT, CDR2 YYEEEE. For the CDR3, the DNA is TGTGCCAGCAGCTTGACAGGGACGGTGACCCAGTACTTC. It specifies CASSLTGTVTQYF. The full variable domain, rest sourced from reference TRBV5-6 and TRBJ2-5, is DAGVTQSPTHLIKTRGQQVTLRCSPKSGHDTVSWYQQALGQGPQFIFQYYEEEERQRGNFPDRFSGHQFPNYSSELNVNALLLGDSALYLCASSLTGTVTQYFGPGTRLLVL.

CDR3 coding DNA: TGTGCCAGCAGTTCAATTACACAGGGGAATGAGCAGTTCTTC. Translation: CASSSITQGNEQFF. The chain carries TRBV6-5 and TRBJ2-1; 7 positions agree with TRBD1. Germline trimming cut 4 bases from V and 7 bases from J; bases unmatched to any gene: 7. The CDR3 is 14 residues long. The germline CDR1 and CDR2 sequences are MNHEY and SVGAGI.

This clone was observed a few times. This chain connects TRBV6-6 to TRBJ2-1; the match to TRBD2 covers 9 bases. Germline loops: CDR1 MNHNY, CDR2 SVGAGI (reference sequence). This CDR3 comprises 15 residues. Trimming took 2 bases from V and 12 from J; bases not matched to a gene: 11. CDR3 region: CASSYASGVPGVQFF. As DNA, the CDR3 is TGTGCCAGCAGTTACGCTAGCGGGGTACCGGGCGTGCAGTTCTTC.

V gene TRBV5-1 combines with J gene TRBJ2-3; D remains ambiguous. The V gene's germline CDR1 is SGHRS and CDR2 YFSETQ. The CDR3 runs to 16 residues. The V end lost 0 bases, the J end lost 3 bases, and 14 bases lay between the germline ends. In DNA, the CDR3 is TGCGCCAGCAGCTTGGGCGGTTACGTCACGACAGATACGCAGTATTTT. The encoded protein is CASSLGGYVTTDTQYF.

The chain is built from TRBV2 and TRBJ1-2; D gene uncertain. The V and J ends lost 6 bases and 6 bases respectively, with 14 bases between them. CDR1 is SNHLY, CDR2 FYNNEI, per germline. CDR3 size: 13 residues. This CDR3 reads CASREDGVDGYTF. In nucleotides, the CDR3 is TGTGCCAGCAGGGAGGATGGAGTAGATGGCTACACCTTC. Looking up the rest from reference TRBV2 and TRBJ1-2 gives the full variable domain: EPEVTQTPSHQVTQMGQEVILRCVPISNHLYFYWYRQILGQKVEFLVSFYNNEISEKSEIFDDQFSVERPDGSNFTLKIRSTKLEDSAMYFCASREDGVDGYTFGSGTRLTVV.

This chain joins TRBV29-1 and TRBJ2-7; tentative D call: TRBD1 (5 bases). The V end was cut by 4 bases, the J end by 3 bases, with 7 bases between. In germline, CDR1 is SQVTM, CDR2 ANQGSEA. The CDR3 has 11 residues. The CDR3 sequence is CSVVRGYEQYF. DNA of the CDR3: TGCAGCGTTGTAAGGGGCTACGAGCAGTACTTC.